The sequence of this T cell receptor (beta chain) was determined in a study of blood T cell repertoires in COVID-19 (dated by TCRdb to about 2020). The study in broad terms: Samples covering the acute and convalescent phases of COVID-19 were provided by collaborators in the United States, Italy and Spain. The material from the prospective study consisted of cDNA or gDNA derived from T cells, B-cell-depleted T cells, or PBMCs. Deeply sampled blood TCRbeta repertoires from subjects exposed to, actively infected with, or recovered from COVID-19 were included in the dataset. The repertoires were released in a freely available public database intended as a resource for research on the immune response to SARS-CoV-2. The samples were drawn from two sources: the first 160 participants of the ongoing ImmuneRACE study, and 1,254 subjects contributed by 6 global collaborators. A de-identified subject ID, COVID-19 status, age in years and sex were almost always included in the sample metadata. HLA class I and class II types, where available, came from metadata supplied by the sample provider rather than from assay-based typing. The study at large found these results: Clinical and demographic metadata were provided uncurated, with the amount varying by source and participant.

The germline V end is reduced by 3 bases and the J end by 5 bases; junction bases left unmatched: 5. From cysteine to phenylalanine, the CDR3 is 13 amino acids long. The CDR3 DNA has 39 bases and is translated from base 1. The germline V gene provides CDR1 SQVTM and CDR2 ANQGSEA. TCRbeta CDR3 regions were amplified from genomic DNA by means of the immunoSEQ Assay, a bias-controlled multiplex PCR. Concerning the study's data processing: The number of nucleated cells in each sample was estimated by amplification of reference gene primers within the assay. To quantify the absolute abundance of each unique TCRbeta CDR3 rearrangement, sequence reads were collapsed and filtered. For each sample, productive Simpson clonality was calculated as the square root of Simpson's diversity index across productive rearrangements. Entries here come from immuneACCESS through TCRdb and include only in-frame sequences with V and J called. Some clones fail to appear in such tables; in the studies checked, an unresolved V gene covers under half of the shortfall, and the cause of the remainder is unknown. The DNA gave D and trimming, while V, J and clone size come from that table. The sample table records around 200,000 clones; about 81% of these occur just once. Approximately 15% of the sample is in the top ten clones.

Whole blood was collected in K2EDTA tubes by collaborating institutions according to the institutions' own protocols. Collaborator samples were shipped for TCRbeta analysis as frozen whole blood, isolated PBMCs, or DNA extracted from either sample type. As to this clone: The specificity of this receptor is unknown. No base quality values were provided; no much bigger clone lies one nucleotide off.

This TCR was sampled from a man aged 25-45 years with active or convalescent COVID-19. The sample was peripheral blood. Recombination joined TRBV29-1 with TRBJ2-5; 8 of the junction bases match TRBD1. CDR3 protein: CSVDRGRRETQYF. The nucleotide sequence reads as follows: TGCAGCGTTGACAGGGGGCGCAGGGAGACCCAGTACTTC.